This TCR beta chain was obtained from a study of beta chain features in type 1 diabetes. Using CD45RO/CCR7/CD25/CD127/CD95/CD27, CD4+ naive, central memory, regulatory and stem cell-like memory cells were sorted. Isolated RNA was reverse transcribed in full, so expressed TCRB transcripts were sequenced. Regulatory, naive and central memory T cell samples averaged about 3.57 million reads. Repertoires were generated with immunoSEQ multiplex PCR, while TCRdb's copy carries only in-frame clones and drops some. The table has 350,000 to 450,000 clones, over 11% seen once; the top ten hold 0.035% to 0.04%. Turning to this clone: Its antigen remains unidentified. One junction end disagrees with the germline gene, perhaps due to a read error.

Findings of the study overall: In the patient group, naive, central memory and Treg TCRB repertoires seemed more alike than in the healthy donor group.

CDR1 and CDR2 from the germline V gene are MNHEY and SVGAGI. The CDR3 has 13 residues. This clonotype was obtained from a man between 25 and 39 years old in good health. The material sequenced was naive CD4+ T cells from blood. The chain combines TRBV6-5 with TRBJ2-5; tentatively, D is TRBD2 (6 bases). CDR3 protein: CASLGWEVEGYHF. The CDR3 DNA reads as TGTGCCAGCCTGGGATGGGAGGTCGAAGGGTATCACTTC.